This entry lists 14 T cell receptor beta chains sequenced from one sample in a study of control samples from healthy donors and cancer patients. Some clones are missing from TCRdb's copy, which holds only in-frame ones; the method was immunoSEQ multiplex PCR. The repertoire includes about 130,000 clones, about 91% of them detected once, and 8.5% to 10% sits in the top ten. Sequencing input: blood. These receptors all stem from a man aged 18-30 years in good health.

The V call is TRBV10-3, the J call TRBJ2-7; the match to TRBD2 covers 8 bases. Per germline, CDR1 ENHRY and CDR2 SYGVKD. The CDR3 sequence is 13 residues long. V dropped 7 bases and J dropped 4; count of bases not matched to a gene: 6. The CDR3 loop is CAITAGGAYEQYF. The CDR3 DNA reads TGTGCCATCACCGCGGGGGGAGCATACGAGCAGTACTTC.

The chain joins TRBV6-5 to TRBJ1-2; 9 bases map to TRBD1. Germline loops: CDR1 MNHEY, CDR2 SVGAGI. Unmatched junction bases numbered 5, after V lost 4 bases and J lost 8 bases. CDR3 length: 13 amino acids. The CDR3 loop is CASSSPTGGGYTF. CDR3 DNA: TGTGCCAGCAGTTCCCCAACAGGGGGCGGCTACACCTTC.

The chain joins TRBV4-1 to TRBJ2-3; D is undetermined. Germline CDR1 MGHRA, CDR2 YSYEKL. V lost 1 base and J 4 bases, leaving 15 bases between the germline ends. The CDR3 is made up of 16 amino acids. CDR3 residues: CASSQGLARRADTQYF. The CDR3 DNA follows: TGCGCCAGCAGCCAAGGGTTGGCTAGAAGGGCAGATACGCAGTATTTT.

This CDR3 is CASSLLVGGGTEAFF. CDR3 DNA: TGCGCCAGCAGCTTGCTGGTGGGGGGCGGCACTGAAGCTTTCTTT. J is TRBJ1-1 and V is TRBV5-1, with D perhaps TRBD1 (6 bases). Trimming pared 1 base from V and 4 bases from J, leaving 14 bases between. The V gene's germline CDR1 is SGHRS and CDR2 YFSETQ. The CDR3 runs 15 residues. Drawing the rest from reference TRBV5-1 and TRBJ1-1, the complete variable domain is KAGVTQTPRYLIKTRGQQVTLSCSPISGHRSVSWYQQTPGQGLQFLFEYFSETQRNKGNFPGRFSGRQFSNSRSEMNVSTLELGDSALYLCASSLLVGGGTEAFFGQGTRLTVV.

This sequence joins TRBV7-6 and TRBJ1-3; D remains ambiguous. The V and J ends lost 7 bases and 0 bases respectively, with 16 bases between them. This CDR3 contains 16 residues. From germline, CDR1 is SGHVS and CDR2 FNYEAQ. CDR3 sequence: CASTPEAGDSGNTIYF. CDR3 bases: TGTGCCAGCACCCCCGAGGCGGGAGACTCTGGAAACACCATATATTTT. Full variable domain (missing parts from reference TRBV7-6 and TRBJ1-3): GAGVSQSPRYKVTKRGQDVALRCDPISGHVSLYWYRQALGQGPEFLTYFNYEAQQDKSGLPNDRFSAERPEGSISTLTIQRTEQRDSAMYRCASTPEAGDSGNTIYFGEGSWLTVV.

J is TRBJ2-3 and V is TRBV6-6; no clear D gene. Between the trimmed V and J ends, which lost 7 bases and 5 bases, there was a span of 16 bases. The CDR3 length is 14 residues. The germline gives CDR1 MNHNY, CDR2 SVGAGI (reference sequence). The CDR3 region is CASNGQDLIDTQYF. The CDR3 bases are TGTGCCAGCAATGGGCAGGACCTTATAGATACGCAGTATTTT.

The chain combines TRBV4-1 with TRBJ1-4; the D is unclear. Germline CDR1 reads MGHRA; CDR2 reads YSYEKL. This CDR3 region has 16 residues. Deletions cut 0 bases from V and 8 bases from J, with 16 bases between. CDR3 bases: TGCGCCAGCAGCCAAGATGCGGCTTTACTACGAGAAAAACTGTTTTTT. It yields the protein CASSQDAALLREKLFF.

The gene calls are TRBV11-2 and TRBJ2-2, with TRBD1 matching over 8 bases. V lost 0 bases and J lost 4; bases outside the gene matches: 7. From germline, CDR1 is SGHAT and CDR2 FQNNGV. CDR3 length equals 17 residues. The CDR3 coding sequence is TGTGCCAGCAGCTTAGATCTAAGTGACAGGGGCACCGGGGAGCTGTTTTTT. It is translated as CASSLDLSDRGTGELFF. Together with reference TRBV11-2 and TRBJ2-2, the CDR3 gives the full variable domain: EAGVAQSPRYKIIEKRQSVAFWCNPISGHATLYWYQQILGQGPKLLIQFQNNGVVDDSQLPKDRFSAERLKGVDSTLKIQPAKLEDSAVYLCASSLDLSDRGTGELFFGEGSRLTVL.

This clone was detected only once. The rearrangement joins TRBV11-2 to TRBJ2-7, with 11 bases matching TRBD1. The CDR3 is 13 amino acids. CDR1 SGHAT and CDR2 FQNNGV come from the germline V gene. The V gene end was trimmed by 5 bases and the J gene end by 7 bases; junction bases not matched to a gene: 4. The CDR3 DNA follows: TGTGCCAGCAGCCCCGGGACAGGGGGGGAGCAGTACTTC. It translates to CASSPGTGGEQYF.

The rearrangement links TRBV6-1 to TRBJ1-5, with D hard to call. This CDR3 spans 15 amino acids. With 2 bases removed from V and 1 base from J, the gap between germline ends came to 9 bases. The germline gives CDR1 MNHNS, CDR2 SASEGT. CDR3 DNA: TGTGCCAGCAGTGAATATCTGGCCAGCAATCAGCCCCAGCATTTT. It yields the protein CASSEYLASNQPQHF.

The chain uses TRBV6-5 and TRBJ1-6; 8 bases agree with TRBD1. CDR1 MNHEY and CDR2 SVGAGI come from the germline V gene. This CDR3 has 14 residues. J was trimmed by 7 bases and V by 5 bases; bases with no gene match: 4. This CDR3 reads CASSRRGPNSPLHF. CDR3 nucleotide sequence: TGTGCCAGCAGTCGCAGGGGGCCGAATTCACCCCTCCACTTT.

The chain couples TRBV11-2 to TRBJ1-1, with no clear D. The V and J ends lost 1 base and 3 bases respectively, with 3 bases between them. The CDR3 runs to 12 residues. CDR1 SGHAT and CDR2 FQNNGV come from the germline V gene. The CDR3 sequence: CASSLAYTEAFF. The CDR3 nucleotides are TGTGCCAGCAGCTTAGCGTACACTGAAGCTTTCTTT.

This chain connects TRBV6-5 to TRBJ1-4; 10 bases map to TRBD1. CDR3 length equals 14 residues. V lost 5 bases and J lost 8; bases outside the gene matches: 5. Germline CDR1 and CDR2: MNHEY and SVGAGI. CDR3 protein: CASSMGQGNEKLFF. The CDR3 DNA reads as TGTGCCAGCAGTATGGGACAGGGGAACGAAAAACTGTTTTTT.

The chain couples TRBV7-8 to TRBJ2-5; TRBD1 might be the D (5 bases). Deletions cut 4 bases from V and 3 bases from J, with 9 bases between. The germline CDR1 and CDR2 sequences are SGHVS and FQNEAQ. The CDR3 spans 13 residues. Here the CDR3 DNA reads TGTGCCAGCAGCTACAGGTTGAAAGAGACCCAGTACTTC. The encoded protein is CASSYRLKETQYF.